These T cell receptor beta chains were read from a single sample in a study of cytomegalovirus exposure and HLA in healthy donors. Profiled with immunoSEQ multiplex PCR; TCRdb holds only in-frame clones, not every one. The sample holds approximately 50,000 clones, about 50% seen once. The material sequenced was PBMCs. Receptors originate from a human donor in good health. Each CDR3 is given with its conserved first and last residue. D genes are given only for firm matches. The size field is filled for only some rows; it gives once, few, many or a size class.

>TRBV9|.|TRBJ2-3|few
CASSVMTDTQYF
TGTGCCAGCAGCGTTATGACAGATACGCAGTATTTT
>TRBV4-3|.|TRBJ1-4|.
CASTYSGGTNEKLFF
TGCGCCAGCACCTATAGCGGGGGAACTAATGAAAAACTGTTTTTT
>TRBV7-8|.|TRBJ1-1|few
CASSFGAGRGNTEAFF
TGTGCCAGCAGCTTTGGGGCGGGGAGAGGGAACACTGAAGCTTTCTTT
>TRBV30|.|TRBJ1-5|few
CAWSRMGDNNQPQHF
TGTGCCTGGAGTCGGATGGGGGACAATAATCAGCCCCAGCATTTT
>TRBV11-2|.|TRBJ1-4|few
CASSQAGATNEKLFF
TGTGCCAGCAGCCAGGCAGGGGCGACTAATGAAAAACTGTTTTTT
>TRBV7-9|TRBD2|TRBJ2-5|.
CASSLSGGMETQYF
TGTGCCAGCAGCTTATCCGGGGGGATGGAGACCCAGTACTTC
>TRBV2|TRBD1|TRBJ1-2|.
CASRDRANYGYTF
TGTGCCAGCCGGGACAGGGCCAACTATGGCTACACCTTC
>TRBV7-8|.|TRBJ2-7|.
CASSRGHGGGSYEQYF
TGTGCCAGCAGCAGGGGACATGGGGGTGGCTCCTACGAGCAGTACTTC
>TRBV19|TRBD2|TRBJ2-5|once
CATREGGETQYF
TGTGCCACCCGGGAGGGAGGGGAGACCCAGTACTTC
>TRBV5-1|.|TRBJ1-2|.
CASSQQGQDGYTF
TGCGCCAGCAGCCAGCAGGGCCAGGATGGCTACACCTTC
>TRBV27|TRBD1|TRBJ1-1|few
CASSWDRGGGEAFF
TGTGCCAGCAGTTGGGACAGGGGAGGGGGTGAAGCTTTCTTT
>TRBV5-1|.|TRBJ1-3|.
CASSLVGAGTRNTIYF
TGCGCCAGCAGCTTGGTTGGGGCAGGCACCCGGAACACCATATATTTT
>TRBV10-3|TRBD2|TRBJ2-3|.
CAISESKGGYGDTQYF
TGTGCCATCAGTGAGTCGAAGGGAGGGTACGGGGATACGCAGTATTTT
>TRBV10-3|.|TRBJ2-1|once
CAINYAPDNEQFF
TGTGCCATCAACTATGCTCCAGACAATGAGCAGTTCTTC
>TRBV4-3|TRBD1|TRBJ2-7|few
CASSQEGSGGTYEQYF
TGCGCCAGCAGCCAAGAAGGCTCAGGGGGCACCTACGAGCAGTACTTC
>TRBV11-2|.|TRBJ1-4|.
CASSFRGATNEKLFF
TGTGCCAGCAGCTTCCGCGGGGCAACTAATGAAAAACTGTTTTTT
>TRBV9|TRBD2|TRBJ2-5|.
CASSVGWASGRETQYF
TGTGCCAGCAGCGTAGGATGGGCTAGCGGGCGAGAGACCCAGTACTTC
>TRBV5-1|TRBD1|TRBJ1-1|.
CASSLGDRITEAFF
TGCGCCAGCAGCTTGGGGGACAGAATCACTGAAGCTTTCTTT
>TRBV30|TRBD1|TRBJ1-1|few
CAWSVDRGLRF
TGTGCCTGGAGTGTTGACAGGGGCTTAAGGTTT
>TRBV9|.|TRBJ2-3|.
CASSVTLTGSTDTQYF
TGTGCCAGCAGCGTAACCCTAACAGGCAGCACAGATACGCAGTATTTT
>TRBV4-1|.|TRBJ2-7|.
CASSQERSVYEQYF
TGCGCCAGCAGCCAAGAGAGGTCAGTCTACGAGCAGTACTTC
>TRBV7-6|TRBD2|TRBJ2-1|.
CASSPPAGSSYNEQFF
TGTGCCAGCAGCCCACCAGCGGGGAGCTCCTACAATGAGCAGTTCTTC
>TRBV6-5|.|TRBJ1-2|.
CASRPIGWNGYTF
TGTGCCAGCAGGCCCATCGGGTGGAATGGCTACACCTTC
>TRBV7-2|TRBD2|TRBJ2-5|.
CASSPRWGGQETQYF
TGTGCCAGCAGCCCCCGTTGGGGGGGCCAAGAGACCCAGTACTTC
>TRBV5-6|.|TRBJ1-6|.
CASSLSAGANSPLHF
TGTGCCAGCAGCTTGTCGGCAGGGGCAAATTCACCCCTCCACTTT